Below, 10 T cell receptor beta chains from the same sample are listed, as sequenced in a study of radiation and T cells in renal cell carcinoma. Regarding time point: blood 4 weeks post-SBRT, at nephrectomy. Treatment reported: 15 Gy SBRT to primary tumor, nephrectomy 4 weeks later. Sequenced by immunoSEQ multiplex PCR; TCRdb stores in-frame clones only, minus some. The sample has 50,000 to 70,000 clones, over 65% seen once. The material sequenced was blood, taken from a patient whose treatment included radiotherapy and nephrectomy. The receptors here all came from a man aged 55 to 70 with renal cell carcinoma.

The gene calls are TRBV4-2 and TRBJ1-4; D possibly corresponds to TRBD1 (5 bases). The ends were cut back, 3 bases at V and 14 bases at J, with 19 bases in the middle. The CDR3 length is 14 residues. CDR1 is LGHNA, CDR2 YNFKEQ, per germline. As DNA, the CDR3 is TGTGCCAGCAGCCAGGGGGAGGCGGCCAATTTGCTGTTTTTT. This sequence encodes CASSQGEAANLLFF.

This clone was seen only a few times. The DNA for the CDR3 is TGTGCCAGCAGCCCGGGACTTAACACTGAAGCTTTCTTT. This codes for CASSPGLNTEAFF. This rearrangement joins TRBV14 to TRBJ1-1, with D possibly matching TRBD1 (5 bases). The CDR3 has 13 amino acids. Looked up from germline, CDR1 is SGHDN and CDR2 is FVKESK. V dropped 4 bases and J dropped 2 bases, with 8 bases sitting between them.

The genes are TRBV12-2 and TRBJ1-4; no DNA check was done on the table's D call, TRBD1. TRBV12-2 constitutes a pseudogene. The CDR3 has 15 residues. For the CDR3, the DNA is TGTGCAAGTCGCAAACAGGGGTGTGTAAGTGAAAAACTGTTTTTT. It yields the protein CASRKQGCVSEKLFF.

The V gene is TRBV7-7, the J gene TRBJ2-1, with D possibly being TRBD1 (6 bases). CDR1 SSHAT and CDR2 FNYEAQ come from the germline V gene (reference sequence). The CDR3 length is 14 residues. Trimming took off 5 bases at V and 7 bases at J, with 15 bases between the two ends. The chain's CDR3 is CASSPSSRGNEQFF. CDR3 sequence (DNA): TGTGCCAGCAGCCCGTCGTCAAGGGGGAATGAGCAGTTCTTC.

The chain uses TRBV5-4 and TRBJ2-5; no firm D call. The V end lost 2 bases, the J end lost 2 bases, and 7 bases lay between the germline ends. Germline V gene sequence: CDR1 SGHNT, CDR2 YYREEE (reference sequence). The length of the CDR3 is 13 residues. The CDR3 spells CASSFPSQETQYF. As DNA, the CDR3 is TGTGCCAGCAGCTTCCCATCTCAAGAGACCCAGTACTTC. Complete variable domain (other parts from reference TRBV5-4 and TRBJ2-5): ETGVTQSPTHLIKTRGQQVTLRCSSQSGHNTVSWYQQALGQGPQFIFQYYREEENGRGNFPPRFSGLQFPNYSSELNVNALELDDSALYLCASSFPSQETQYFGPGTRLLVL.

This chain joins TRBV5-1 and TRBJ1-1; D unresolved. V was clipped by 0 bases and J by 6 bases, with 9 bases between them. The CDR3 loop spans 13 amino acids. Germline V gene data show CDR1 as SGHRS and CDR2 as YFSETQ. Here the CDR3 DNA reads TGCGCCAGCAGCTTGGGTGTCTCTCCTGAAGCTTTCTTT. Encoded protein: CASSLGVSPEAFF.

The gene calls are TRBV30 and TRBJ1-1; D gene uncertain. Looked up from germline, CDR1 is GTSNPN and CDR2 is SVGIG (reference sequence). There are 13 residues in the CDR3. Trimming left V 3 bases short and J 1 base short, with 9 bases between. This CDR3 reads CAWSHDGNTEAFF. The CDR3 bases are TGTGCCTGGAGCCACGACGGGAACACTGAAGCTTTCTTT.

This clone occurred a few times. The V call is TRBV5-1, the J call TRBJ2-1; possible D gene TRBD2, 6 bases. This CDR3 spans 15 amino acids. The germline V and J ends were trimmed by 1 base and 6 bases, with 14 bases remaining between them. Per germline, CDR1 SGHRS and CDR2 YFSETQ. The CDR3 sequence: CASSLTAGSGNEQFF. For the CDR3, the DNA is TGCGCCAGCAGCTTGACTGCGGGGTCTGGCAATGAGCAGTTCTTC.

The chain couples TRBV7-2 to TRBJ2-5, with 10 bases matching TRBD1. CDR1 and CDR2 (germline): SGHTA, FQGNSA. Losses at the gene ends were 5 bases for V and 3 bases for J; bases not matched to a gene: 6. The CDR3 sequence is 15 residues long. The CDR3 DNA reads TGTGCCAGCAGCCCAAGGGACAGGGGTAAAGAGACCCAGTACTTC. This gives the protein CASSPRDRGKETQYF.

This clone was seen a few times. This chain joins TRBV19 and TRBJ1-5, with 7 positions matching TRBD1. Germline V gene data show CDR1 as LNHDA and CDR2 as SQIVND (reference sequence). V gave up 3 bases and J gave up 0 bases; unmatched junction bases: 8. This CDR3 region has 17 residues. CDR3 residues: CASSMSRGGFSNQPQHF. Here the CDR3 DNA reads TGTGCCAGTAGTATGTCCAGGGGGGGATTTAGCAATCAGCCCCAGCATTTT.